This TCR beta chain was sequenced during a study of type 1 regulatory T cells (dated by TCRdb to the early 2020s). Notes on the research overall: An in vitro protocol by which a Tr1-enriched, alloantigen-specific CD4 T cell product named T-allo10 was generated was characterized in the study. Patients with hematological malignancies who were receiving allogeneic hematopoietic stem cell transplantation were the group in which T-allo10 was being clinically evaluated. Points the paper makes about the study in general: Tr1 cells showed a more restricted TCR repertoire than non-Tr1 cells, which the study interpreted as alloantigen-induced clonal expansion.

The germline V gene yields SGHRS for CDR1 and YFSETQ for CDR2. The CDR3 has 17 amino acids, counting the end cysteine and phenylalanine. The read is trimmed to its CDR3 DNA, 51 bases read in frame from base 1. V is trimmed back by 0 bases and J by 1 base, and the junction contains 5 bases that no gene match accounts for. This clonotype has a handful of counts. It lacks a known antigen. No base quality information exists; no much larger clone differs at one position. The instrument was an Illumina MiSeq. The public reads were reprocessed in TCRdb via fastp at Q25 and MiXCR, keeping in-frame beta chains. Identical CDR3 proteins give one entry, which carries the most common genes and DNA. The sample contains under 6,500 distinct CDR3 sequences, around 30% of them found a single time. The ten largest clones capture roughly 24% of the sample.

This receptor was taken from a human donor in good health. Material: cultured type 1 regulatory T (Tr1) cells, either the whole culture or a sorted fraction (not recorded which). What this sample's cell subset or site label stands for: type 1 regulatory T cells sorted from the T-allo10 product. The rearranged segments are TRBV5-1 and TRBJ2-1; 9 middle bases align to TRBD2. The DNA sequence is TGCGCCAGCAGCTTGGTAGGACTAGCGTTTTCCTACAATGAGCAGTTCTTC. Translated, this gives CASSLVGLAFSYNEQFF.